A single sample is the source of the 10 T cell receptor beta chains below, sequenced in a study of T cells in Graves' hyperthyroidism and ophthalmopathy. Amplification of TCR beta CDR3 regions used RNA as the template. Researchers ran a first-round RT-PCR on the TCR CDR3 using the HTBI primer set. MiXCR, applied by TCRdb to the multiplex PCR reads, yields one record per CDR3 protein. The table lists some 350,000 distinct CDR3 sequences, approximately 15% of them singletons. Input material: blood. The receptors stem from a woman in her thirties or forties with Graves' ophthalmopathy.

This chain uses TRBV5-5 with TRBJ1-3; no reliable D call. CDR3 size: 15 residues. Germline CDR1 SGHKS, CDR2 YYEKEE (reference sequence). Trimming left V 4 bases short and J 0 bases short, with 11 bases between. Written as DNA, the CDR3 is TGTGCCAGCAGCGTGGCTGGTTACTCTGGAAACACCATATATTTT. This sequence encodes CASSVAGYSGNTIYF.

This chain joins TRBV3-1 and TRBJ2-2, with D possibly being TRBD1 (6 bases). The V end lost 1 base, the J end lost 13 bases, and 16 bases lay between the germline ends. The CDR3 is 14 amino acids. Germline V gene lookup returns CDR1 LGHDT and CDR2 YNNKEL (reference sequence). The CDR3 region is CASSQGLYRARLFF. As DNA, the CDR3 is TGTGCCAGCAGCCAAGGATTGTACAGGGCAAGGCTGTTTTTT. Variable domain in full (rest from reference TRBV3-1 and TRBJ2-2): DTAVSQTPKYLVTQMGNDKSIKCEQNLGHDTMYWYKQDSKKFLKIMFSYNNKELIINETVPNRFSPKSPDKAHLNLHINSLELGDSAVYFCASSQGLYRARLFFGEGSRLTVL.

CDR3 sequence: CSAGNSGPGAKNIQYF. The CDR3 DNA reads TGCAGCGCTGGGAATTCGGGACCAGGGGCCAAAAACATTCAGTACTTC. The rearrangement links TRBV29-1 to TRBJ2-4; either TRBD1 or TRBD2 may supply D (5 bases each). Between the trimmed V and J ends, which lost 7 bases and 1 base, there was a span of 20 bases. This CDR3 is built from 16 residues. CDR1 and CDR2 from the germline V gene are SQVTM and ANQGSEA.

This clonotype was observed a single time. The V call is TRBV30, the J call TRBJ1-1; 7 positions match TRBD1. There are 14 residues in the CDR3. V shed 3 bases, J shed 2 bases, and the junction held 6 bases outside the gene matches. Germline assignment: CDR1 GTSNPN and CDR2 SVGIG (reference sequence). The CDR3 coding sequence is TGTGCCTGGAGGCCTGGGACAGTCAACACTGAAGCTTTCTTT. Translation gives CAWRPGTVNTEAFF.

The chain is built from TRBV10-2 and TRBJ1-1, with 9 bases fitting TRBD1. The CDR3 extends over 16 amino acids. From germline, CDR1 is WSHSY and CDR2 SAAADI. V was pared by 3 bases and J by 4 bases, with 9 bases of the junction left unmatched. CDR3: CASSDWTGAMSTEAFF. In nucleotides, the CDR3 is TGCGCCAGCAGTGACTGGACAGGGGCGATGAGCACTGAAGCTTTCTTT.

This clonotype was seen ten or more times. The chain has TRBV2 and TRBJ1-2; D ambiguous. The CDR3 loop spans 14 amino acids. Trimming took 5 bases from V and 3 from J, leaving 13 bases between them. The V gene's germline CDR1 is SNHLY and CDR2 FYNNEI. Here the CDR3 reads CASSPEVVDYGYTF. CDR3 nucleotide sequence: TGTGCCAGCAGTCCCGAGGTAGTAGACTATGGCTACACCTTC.

This clonotype was recorded a few times. V and J are TRBV11-2 and TRBJ2-1; D possibly corresponds to TRBD2 (5 bases). The CDR3 contains 16 residues. From germline, CDR1 is SGHAT and CDR2 FQNNGV. The germline V and J ends were trimmed by 4 bases and 10 bases, with 23 bases remaining between them. The CDR3 reads CASSSRPSLIDTEQFF. DNA of the CDR3: TGTGCCAGCAGCTCCCGCCCTAGCCTTATAGATACCGAGCAGTTCTTC.

J is TRBJ2-1 and V is TRBV18, with 13 bases lining up with TRBD2. Germline CDR1 and CDR2: KGHSH and LQKENI. V lost 0 bases to trimming and J lost 8 bases; unmatched junction nucleotides: 10. CDR3 length equals 18 residues. The chain's CDR3 is CASSPPRTSGRAVHEQFF. The CDR3 DNA is TGTGCCAGCTCACCACCCCGAACTAGCGGGAGGGCCGTTCATGAGCAGTTCTTC.

The rearrangement links TRBV7-9 to TRBJ2-3; D is possibly TRBD1 (5 bases). Trimming took off 0 bases at V and 1 base at J, with 8 bases between the two ends. The germline CDR1 and CDR2 sequences are SEHNR and FQNEAQ (reference sequence). The CDR3 spans 15 residues. CDR3 nucleotides: TGTGCCAGCAGCTTAGCCCCGACAGGCACAGATACGCAGTATTTT. Amino acids: CASSLAPTGTDTQYF.

This clonotype has at least ten counts. The chain carries TRBV28 and TRBJ1-2; 9 bases fit TRBD1. Trimming removed 5 bases from V and 3 bases from J; junction bases left unmatched: 10. The length of the CDR3 is 16 residues. From germline, CDR1 is MDHEN and CDR2 SYDVKM. The CDR3 sequence is CASSHQPGQGYYGYTF. The CDR3 DNA is TGTGCCAGCAGTCACCAACCGGGACAGGGTTACTATGGCTACACCTTC.